This TCR beta chain originates from a study of cytomegalovirus exposure and HLA in healthy donors. This clone was found once. The PCR ran on 60 Vbeta and 13 Jbeta primers. Clones were read by immunoSEQ multiplex PCR, and TCRdb kept only the in-frame ones, dropping some. The table lists 110,000 to 150,000 clones, about three quarters of them singletons. The CDR3 contains 13 residues. The V and J ends lost 8 bases and 7 bases respectively, with 20 bases between them. Germline loops: CDR1 SQVTM, CDR2 ANQGSEA. Material: PBMCs. This receptor was obtained from a woman under 40 in good health and CMV-seronegative. V and J are TRBV29-1 and TRBJ1-1; D unclear. The CDR3 loop reads CSLREGFEFEAFF. The CDR3 coding sequence is TGCAGCCTGAGGGAGGGCTTTGAGTTTGAAGCTTTCTTT. Supplemented by reference TRBV29-1 and TRBJ1-1, the full variable domain reads SAVISQKPSRDICQRGTSLTIQCQVDSQVTMMFWYRQQPGQSLTLIATANQGSEATYESGFVIDKFPISRPNLTFSTLTVSNMSPEDSSIYLCSLREGFEFEAFFGQGTRLTVV.